These T cell receptor beta chains were read from a single sample in a study of T cell repertoires in cytomegalovirus infection. A single record per CDR3 protein comes from TCRdb applying MiXCR to the reads. This sample has around 290,000 distinct CDR3 sequences, with about a quarter found just once. Sequenced: PBMCs. The receptor set was obtained from a human donor in good health (CMV status not recorded). Some clones in this sample may be carry-over from other donors' samples. The CDR3 runs from the conserved cysteine through the conserved F or W. A D gene is named only where the DNA matches it firmly. Part of the rows lack a size; the others show once, few, many or a class for expanded clones.

TRBV7-8	TRBJ2-7	NA	TRBD2	TGTGCCAGCAGCACCGGACTAGCGGGAGGAAGCTCCTACGAGCAGTACTTC	CASSTGLAGGSSYEQYF
TRBV7-2	TRBJ2-5	few	TRBD2	TGTGCCAGCAGTTTGGGACTATTGGAGACCCAGTACTTC	CASSLGLLETQYF
TRBV19	TRBJ2-1	NA	TRBD1	TGTGCCAGTAGTAGATCCGGGACAGGGCGCCGCAATGAGCAGTTGTTC	CASSRSGTGRRNEQLF
TRBV6-1	TRBJ2-7	many	TRBD1	TGTGCCAGCAGTGAAGAGGGTGGAGACAGGGGCTACGAGCAGTACTTC	CASSEEGGDRGYEQYF
TRBV6-2/TRBV6-3	TRBJ1-6	few	NA	TGTGCCAGCAGTTCGCTAGGCGAGGATTCACCCCTCCACTTT	CASSSLGEDSPLHF
TRBV11-2	TRBJ1-1	many	NA	TGTGCCAGCAGCCCCGAGCCTCACACTGAAGCTTTCTTT	CASSPEPHTEAFF
TRBV28	TRBJ2-7	few	NA	TGTGCCAGCAGTTCCCCCGCGTCGGGAGCTTCCTACGAGCAGTACTTC	CASSSPASGASYEQYF
TRBV25-1	TRBJ2-3	NA	NA	TGTGCCAGCAGTCCGGGGATTCCGGGGGATACGCAGTATTTT	CASSPGIPGDTQYF
TRBV7-2	TRBJ1-3	many	TRBD1	TGTGCCAGCAGCCTACCTCAGGGGGTAGGTGGAAACACCATATATTTT	CASSLPQGVGGNTIYF
TRBV18	TRBJ1-2	few	NA	TGTGCCAGCTCACCATTTACAGAGGATGGCTACACCTTC	CASSPFTEDGYTF
TRBV7-2	TRBJ2-5	many	TRBD2	TGTGCCAGCAGCCTAGGGCCCTCGGGGGGGTTCATGGAGACCCAGTACTTC	CASSLGPSGGFMETQYF
TRBV28	TRBJ2-7	few	TRBD2	TGTGCCAGCATTCCTGGGGGGGGTAGACCTCCTTATACCTACGAGCAGTACTTC	CASIPGGGRPPYTYEQYF
TRBV28	TRBJ2-2	NA	NA	TGTGCCAGCAGTTTGGTCGAACAGCTCGACACCGGGGAGCTGTTTTTT	CASSLVEQLDTGELFF
TRBV28	TRBJ1-3	NA	NA	TGTGCCAGCAGTTTAAGGGCGGCTTCTGGAAACACCATATATTTT	CASSLRAASGNTIYF
TRBV30	TRBJ2-5	NA	NA	TGTGCCTGGAGTACTTTGGCTCCTTCCTTACAAGAGACCCAGTACTTC	CAWSTLAPSLQETQYF
TRBV6-5	TRBJ2-5	NA	NA	TGTGCCAGCAGTTTCGGTGTGGCAGGGGTTTTGGAGACCCAGTACTTC	CASSFGVAGVLETQYF
TRBV11-2	TRBJ1-1	many	NA	TGTGCCAGCAGCTTAGATCCGGGGAGTCCTGAAGCTTTCTTT	CASSLDPGSPEAFF
TRBV7-2	TRBJ2-1	many	NA	TGTGCCAGCAGCTCCAGTGTTTATGAGCAGTTCTTC	CASSSSVYEQFF
TRBV11-2	TRBJ2-5	NA	TRBD2	TGTGCCAGCACCTTACTAGCGGTCCAAGAGACCCAGTACTTC	CASTLLAVQETQYF
TRBV10-3	TRBJ1-3	NA	NA	TGTGCCATCAGTGAGTCTAGGGGACGGGGCTCTGGAAACACCATATATTTT	CAISESRGRGSGNTIYF
TRBV12-3/TRBV12-4	TRBJ1-3	NA	TRBD1	TGTGCCAGCAGTTTTAGGGGGCCCCCTGGAAACACCATATATTTT	CASSFRGPPGNTIYF
TRBV23-1	TRBJ2-7	once	NA	TGCGCCAGCAAACAACTACCCCCCTACGAGCAGTACTTC	CASKQLPPYEQYF
TRBV10-3	TRBJ1-2	NA	NA	TGTGCCATCAGCGGCAGCTTGAGCTATGGCCACACCTTC	CAISGSLSYGHTF
TRBV12-3/TRBV12-4	TRBJ1-2	few	TRBD1	TGTGCCAGCAGACAGGGGACCTATGGCTACACCTTC	CASRQGTYGYTF
TRBV7-2	TRBJ2-2	many	TRBD2	TGTGCCAGCAGCTTAGCGGGCGGGGGCACCGGGGAGCTGTTTTTT	CASSLAGGGTGELFF
TRBV6-2/TRBV6-3	TRBJ2-1	many	NA	TGTGCCAGCAGTTACCGTCGCACGGGGTCTCTATACAATGAGCAGTTCTTC	CASSYRRTGSLYNEQFF
TRBV6-5	TRBJ2-2	NA	TRBD2	TGTGCCAGCACACGATCCGGGACTAGCACCGGGGAGCTGTTTTTT	CASTRSGTSTGELFF
TRBV9	TRBJ2-3	NA	NA	TGTGCCAGCAGCGTTACCCTCAACACAGATACGCAGTATTTT	CASSVTLNTDTQYF
TRBV28	TRBJ2-5	NA	TRBD1	TGTGCCAGCAGAGCGGACAGGGGGCTTGGGACCCAGTACTTC	CASRADRGLGTQYF
TRBV11-2	TRBJ1-2	NA	NA	TGTGCCAGCAGCCCTTGGGTCGGGGACTTCGCCTATGGCTACACCTTC	CASSPWVGDFAYGYTF
TRBV19	TRBJ2-7	NA	TRBD2	TGTGCCAGTAGTATGGGCGGACTAGCGGCCTACGAGCAGTACTTC	CASSMGGLAAYEQYF
TRBV7-2	TRBJ2-5	many	TRBD2	TGTGCCAGCAGCTCACGAACCGGGACTAGCGGGTTTCAAGAGACCCAGTACTTC	CASSSRTGTSGFQETQYF
TRBV7-2	TRBJ1-5	many	NA	TGTGCCAGCAGCCACTGGGGTAGCAATCAGCCCCAGCATTTT	CASSHWGSNQPQHF
TRBV12-3/TRBV12-4	TRBJ2-2	many	NA	NA	CASSFLAGVAGELFF
TRBV20-1	TRBJ2-7	few	TRBD2	TGCAGTGCTTTCGCTAGCGGGAGGTCCTACGAGCAGTACTTC	CSAFASGRSYEQYF
TRBV3-1	TRBJ1-1	NA	NA	TGTGCCAGCAGCCAGTTGGGGCGGACTGAAGCTTTCTTT	CASSQLGRTEAFF
TRBV11-2	TRBJ2-1	NA	TRBD1	TGTGCCAGCAGCTATCGGACAGGGGGATCCTACAATGAGCAGTTCTTC	CASSYRTGGSYNEQFF
TRBV5-4	TRBJ2-3	many	NA	TGTGCCAGCAGCTCATTCACAGATACGCAGTATTTT	CASSSFTDTQYF
TRBV7-2	TRBJ1-4	many	NA	TGTGCCAGCAGCTCGAGAGGGAGGGCTGAGAATGAAAAACTGTTTTTT	CASSSRGRAENEKLFF
TRBV7-6	TRBJ2-5	few	NA	TGTGCCAGCAGTCGGACTCCTGGCCAAGAGACCCAGTACTTC	CASSRTPGQETQYF
TRBV29-1	TRBJ1-5	NA	NA	TGCAGCGTTGGATCCGTAGGGGTAGATCAGCCCCAGCATTTT	CSVGSVGVDQPQHF
TRBV7-2	TRBJ1-1	once	NA	TGTGCCAGCAGCTCTAGTCGGGACCCGGGGACTGAAGCTTTCTTT	CASSSSRDPGTEAFF
TRBV12-3/TRBV12-4	TRBJ1-4	NA	NA	TGTGCCAGCAGTCAGGGGGAAAAACTGTTTTTT	CASSQGEKLFF
TRBV6-1	TRBJ2-7	many	NA	TGTGCCGCCCAGGGAGAGACACCTCCTTACGAGCAGTACTTC	CAAQGETPPYEQYF
TRBV28	TRBJ1-4	few	TRBD1	TGTGCCAGCAGCCAGACAGGGGTTGGGGAAAAACTGTTTTTT	CASSQTGVGEKLFF
TRBV7-2	TRBJ2-5	few	NA	TGTGCCAGCAGCTTAAGTCTAGCAGAAGAGACCCAGTACTTC	CASSLSLAEETQYF
TRBV15	TRBJ2-1	few	NA	TGTGCCACCAGCAGAGAGGGTGACAGACGCCCGTTGCAGTTCTTC	CATSREGDRRPLQFF
TRBV10-1	TRBJ2-1	few	NA	TGCGCCAGCTCCCCGTCCAGGTACAATGAGCAGTTCTTC	CASSPSRYNEQFF
TRBV7-9	TRBJ2-5	many	TRBD2	TGTGCCAGCAGCTTCTTGACTAGCGGGCAAGAGACCCAGTACTTC	CASSFLTSGQETQYF
TRBV7-2	TRBJ1-1	many	NA	TGTGCCAGCAGCTTGAGGGGACATCTGAACGCTGAAGCTTTCTTT	CASSLRGHLNAEAFF
TRBV20-1	TRBJ2-1	once	NA	TGCAGTACGGACGCAATTCCTGCGCGGAGCTCCTACAATGTGCAGTTCTTC	CSTDAIPARSSYNVQFF
TRBV2	TRBJ2-5	few	NA	TGTGCCAGCGGGGGGGGCCGGGAAGAGACCCAGTACTTC	CASGGGREETQYF
TRBV7-8	TRBJ2-7	many	NA	TGTGCCAGCATGGGTCTTTACGAGCAGTACTTC	CASMGLYEQYF